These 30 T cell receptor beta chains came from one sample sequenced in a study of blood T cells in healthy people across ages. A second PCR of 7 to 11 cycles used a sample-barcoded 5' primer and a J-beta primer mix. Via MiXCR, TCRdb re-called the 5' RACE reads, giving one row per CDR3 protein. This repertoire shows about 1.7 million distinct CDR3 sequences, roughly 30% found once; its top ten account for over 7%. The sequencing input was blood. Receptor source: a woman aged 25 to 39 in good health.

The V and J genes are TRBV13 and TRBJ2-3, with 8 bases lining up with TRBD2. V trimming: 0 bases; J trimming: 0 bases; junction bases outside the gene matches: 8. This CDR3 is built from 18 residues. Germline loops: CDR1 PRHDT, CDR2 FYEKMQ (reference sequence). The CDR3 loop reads CASSLGRGASSSTDTQYF. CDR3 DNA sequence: TGTGCCAGCAGCTTAGGGCGGGGGGCCAGTTCAAGCACAGATACGCAGTATTTT.

The DNA of the CDR3 is TGCGCCAGCAGCTCATTGATGAGTAGCGGGAGCCAAGAGACCCAGTACTTC. Encoded protein: CASSSLMSSGSQETQYF. The chain has TRBV5-1 and TRBJ2-5, with 9 bases that match TRBD2. The CDR3 has 17 amino acids. V lost 3 bases, J lost 1 base, and 10 bases stayed unmatched. CDR1 and CDR2 from the germline V gene are SGHRS and YFSETQ.

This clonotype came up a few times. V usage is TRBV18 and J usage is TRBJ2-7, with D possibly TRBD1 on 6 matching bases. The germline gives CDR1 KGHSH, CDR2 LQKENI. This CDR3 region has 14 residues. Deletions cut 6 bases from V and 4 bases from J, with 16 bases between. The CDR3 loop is CASSPGTSKYEQYF. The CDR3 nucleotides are TGTGCCAGCTCGCCCGGGACATCAAAATACGAGCAGTACTTC. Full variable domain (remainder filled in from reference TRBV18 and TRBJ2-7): NAGVMQNPRHLVRRRGQEARLRCSPMKGHSHVYWYRQLPEEGLKFMVYLQKENIIDESGMPKERFSAEFPKEGPSILRIQQVVRGDSAAYFCASSPGTSKYEQYFGPGTRLTVT.

The CDR3, as DNA: TGTGCCAGCAGCCGAACTAGCGCCGAGCAGTACTTC. It is translated as CASSRTSAEQYF. This chain connects TRBV12-3 or TRBV12-4 to TRBJ2-4; 7 bases are shared with TRBD2. TRBJ2-7 matches the DNA end more closely, so the J call is doubtful. The CDR3 is 12 residues long.

CDR3 coding DNA: TGTGCCAGCAGGTGGACAGGAGATAACTATGGCTACACCTTC. Amino acid sequence: CASRWTGDNYGYTF. The chain carries TRBV6-6 and TRBJ1-2; 7 nucleotides match TRBD1. The CDR3 sequence is 14 residues long. CDR1 and CDR2 (germline): MNHNY, SVGAGI (reference sequence). V shed 6 bases, J shed 1 base, and the junction held 5 bases outside the gene matches.

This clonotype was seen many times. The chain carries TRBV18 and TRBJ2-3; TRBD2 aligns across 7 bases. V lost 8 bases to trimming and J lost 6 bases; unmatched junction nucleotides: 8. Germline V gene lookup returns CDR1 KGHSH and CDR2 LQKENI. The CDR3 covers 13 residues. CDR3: CASSPGEGDTQYF. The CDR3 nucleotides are TGTGCCAGCAGCCCCGGGGAGGGGGATACGCAGTATTTT.

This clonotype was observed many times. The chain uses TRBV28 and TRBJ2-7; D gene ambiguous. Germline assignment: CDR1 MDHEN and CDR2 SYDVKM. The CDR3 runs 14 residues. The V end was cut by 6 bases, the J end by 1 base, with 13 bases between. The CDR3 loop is CASRFLDGSYEQYF. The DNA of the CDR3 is TGTGCCAGCAGATTTCTGGACGGATCCTACGAGCAGTACTTC. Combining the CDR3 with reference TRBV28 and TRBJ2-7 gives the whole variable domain DVKVTQSSRYLVKRTGEKVFLECVQDMDHENMFWYRQDPGLGLRLIYFSYDVKMKEKGDIPEGYSVSREKKERFSLILESASTNQTSMYLCASRFLDGSYEQYFGPGTRLTVT.

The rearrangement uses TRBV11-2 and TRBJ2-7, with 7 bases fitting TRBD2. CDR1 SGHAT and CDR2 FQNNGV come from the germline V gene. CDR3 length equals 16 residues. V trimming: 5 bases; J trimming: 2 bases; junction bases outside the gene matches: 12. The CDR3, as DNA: TGTGCCAGCAGCCTCCTGGGGGGGTCAAGAACCTACGAGCAGTACTTC. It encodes CASSLLGGSRTYEQYF. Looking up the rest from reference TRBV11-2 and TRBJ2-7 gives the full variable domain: EAGVAQSPRYKIIEKRQSVAFWCNPISGHATLYWYQQILGQGPKLLIQFQNNGVVDDSQLPKDRFSAERLKGVDSTLKIQPAKLEDSAVYLCASSLLGGSRTYEQYFGPGTRLTVT.

The CDR3 region has the DNA TGTGCCAGCAGTTATAACGCCAGGGCAAACACCGGGGAGCTGTTTTTT. It encodes CASSYNARANTGELFF. The chain recombines TRBV7-6 with TRBJ2-2, with D possibly matching TRBD1 (5 bases). Germline V gives CDR1 SGHVS, CDR2 FNYEAQ. CDR3 length equals 16 residues. Between the trimmed V and J ends, which lost 6 bases and 2 bases, there was a span of 16 bases.

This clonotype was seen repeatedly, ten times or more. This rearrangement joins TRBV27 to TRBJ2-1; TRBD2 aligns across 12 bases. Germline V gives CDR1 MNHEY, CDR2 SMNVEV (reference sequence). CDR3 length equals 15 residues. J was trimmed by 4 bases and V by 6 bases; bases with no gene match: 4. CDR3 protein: CASSRLAGEYNEQFF. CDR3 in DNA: TGTGCCAGCAGCAGACTAGCGGGGGAGTACAATGAGCAGTTCTTC.

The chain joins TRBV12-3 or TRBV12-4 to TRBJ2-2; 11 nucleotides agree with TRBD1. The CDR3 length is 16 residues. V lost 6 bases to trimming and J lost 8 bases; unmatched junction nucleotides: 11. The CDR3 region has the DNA TGTGCCAGCAGGCGCCAGGGGACAGGGGGAAGGGGGGAGCTGTTTTTT. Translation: CASRRQGTGGRGELFF.

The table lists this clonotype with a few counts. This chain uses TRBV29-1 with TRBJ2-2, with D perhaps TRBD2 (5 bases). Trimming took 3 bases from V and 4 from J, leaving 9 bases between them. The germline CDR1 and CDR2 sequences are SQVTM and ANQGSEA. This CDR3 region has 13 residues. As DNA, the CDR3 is TGCAGCGTTGATCCCGGGGTCACCGGGGAGCTGTTTTTT. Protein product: CSVDPGVTGELFF.

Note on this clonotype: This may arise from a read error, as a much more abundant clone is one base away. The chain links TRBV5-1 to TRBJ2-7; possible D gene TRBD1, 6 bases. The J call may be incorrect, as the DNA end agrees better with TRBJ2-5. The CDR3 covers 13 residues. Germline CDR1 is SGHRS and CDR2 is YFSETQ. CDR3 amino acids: CASSSTGIGTQYF. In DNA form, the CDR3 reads TGCGCCAGCAGCTCCACAGGGATAGGGACCCAGTACTTC.

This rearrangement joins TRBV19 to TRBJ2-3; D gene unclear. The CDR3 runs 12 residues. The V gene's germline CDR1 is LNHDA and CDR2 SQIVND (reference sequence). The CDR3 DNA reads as TGTGACGCAAGACCCAGCACAGATACGCAGTATTTT. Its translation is CDARPSTDTQYF.

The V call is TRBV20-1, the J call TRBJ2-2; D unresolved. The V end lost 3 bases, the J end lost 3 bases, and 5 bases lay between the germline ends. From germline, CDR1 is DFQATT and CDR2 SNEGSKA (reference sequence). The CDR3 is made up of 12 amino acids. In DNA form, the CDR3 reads TGCAGTGCTAGCCCGTACACCGGGGAGCTGTTTTTT. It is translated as CSASPYTGELFF.

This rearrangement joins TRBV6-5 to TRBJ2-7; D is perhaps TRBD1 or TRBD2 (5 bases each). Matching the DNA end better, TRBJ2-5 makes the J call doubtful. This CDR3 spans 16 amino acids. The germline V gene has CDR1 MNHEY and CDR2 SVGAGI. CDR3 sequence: CASSYSRGGQWETQYF. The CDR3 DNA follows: TGTGCCAGCAGTTACTCGAGGGGCGGGCAATGGGAGACCCAGTACTTC.

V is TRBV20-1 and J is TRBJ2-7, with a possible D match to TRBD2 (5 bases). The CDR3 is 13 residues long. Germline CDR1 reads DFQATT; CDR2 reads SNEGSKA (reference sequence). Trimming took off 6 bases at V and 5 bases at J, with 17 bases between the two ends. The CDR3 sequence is CSAIDAAGDEQYF. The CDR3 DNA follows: TGCAGTGCCATAGATGCCGCCGGGGACGAGCAGTACTTC.

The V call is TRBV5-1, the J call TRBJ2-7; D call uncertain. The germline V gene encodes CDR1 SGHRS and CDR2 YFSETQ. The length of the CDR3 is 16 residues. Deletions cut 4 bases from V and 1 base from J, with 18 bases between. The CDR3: CASSPATGAMSYEQYF. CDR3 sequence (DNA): TGCGCCAGCAGCCCCGCTACCGGTGCGATGTCCTACGAGCAGTACTTC.

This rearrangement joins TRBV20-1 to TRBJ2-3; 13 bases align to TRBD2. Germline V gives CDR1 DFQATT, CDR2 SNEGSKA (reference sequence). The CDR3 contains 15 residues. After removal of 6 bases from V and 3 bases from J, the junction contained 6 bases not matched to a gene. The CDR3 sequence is CSAGTSGTLTDTQYF. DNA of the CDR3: TGCAGTGCCGGGACTAGCGGGACCTTAACAGATACGCAGTATTTT.

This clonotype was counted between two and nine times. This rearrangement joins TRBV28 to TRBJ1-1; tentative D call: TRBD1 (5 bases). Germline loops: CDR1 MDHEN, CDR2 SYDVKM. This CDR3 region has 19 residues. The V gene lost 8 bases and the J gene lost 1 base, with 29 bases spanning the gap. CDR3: CASPPRPGGGSPPNTEAFF. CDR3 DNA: TGTGCCAGCCCCCCCCGGCCCGGGGGAGGGAGCCCTCCGAACACTGAAGCTTTCTTT. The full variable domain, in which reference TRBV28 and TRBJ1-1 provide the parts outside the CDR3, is DVKVTQSSRYLVKRTGEKVFLECVQDMDHENMFWYRQDPGLGLRLIYFSYDVKMKEKGDIPEGYSVSREKKERFSLILESASTNQTSMYLCASPPRPGGGSPPNTEAFFGQGTRLTVV.

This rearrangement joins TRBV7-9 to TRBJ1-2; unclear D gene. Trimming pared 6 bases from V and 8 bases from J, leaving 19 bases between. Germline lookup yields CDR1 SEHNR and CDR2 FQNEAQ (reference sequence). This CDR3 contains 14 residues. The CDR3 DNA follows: TGTGCCAGCAGGCCCGGGATCCTCTCGAGGGGCTACACCTTC. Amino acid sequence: CASRPGILSRGYTF.

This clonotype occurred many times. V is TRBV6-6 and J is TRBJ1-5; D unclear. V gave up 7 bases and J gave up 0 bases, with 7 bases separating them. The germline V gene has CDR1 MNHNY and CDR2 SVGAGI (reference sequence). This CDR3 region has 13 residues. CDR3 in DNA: TGTGCCAGCACCATATATAGCAATCAGCCCCAGCATTTT. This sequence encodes CASTIYSNQPQHF.

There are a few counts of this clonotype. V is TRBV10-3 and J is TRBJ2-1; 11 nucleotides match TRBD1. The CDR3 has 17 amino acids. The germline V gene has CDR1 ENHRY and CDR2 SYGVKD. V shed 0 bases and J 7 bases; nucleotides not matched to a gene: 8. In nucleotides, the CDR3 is TGTGCCATCAGTGAGTCAAGCCGGACAGGGGGCAGGAATGAGCAGTTCTTC. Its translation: CAISESSRTGGRNEQFF.

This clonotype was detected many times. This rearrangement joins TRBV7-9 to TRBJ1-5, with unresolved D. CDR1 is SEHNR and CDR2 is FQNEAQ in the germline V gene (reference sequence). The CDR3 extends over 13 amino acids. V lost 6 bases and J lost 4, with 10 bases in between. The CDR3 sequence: CASSFTGNQPQHF. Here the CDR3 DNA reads TGTGCCAGCAGTTTCACGGGAAATCAGCCCCAGCATTTT.

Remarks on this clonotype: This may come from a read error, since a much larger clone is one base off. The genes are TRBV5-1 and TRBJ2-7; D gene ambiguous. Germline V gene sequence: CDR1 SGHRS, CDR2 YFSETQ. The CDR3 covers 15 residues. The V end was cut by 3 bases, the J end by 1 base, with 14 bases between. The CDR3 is CASSSAPSQSYEQYF. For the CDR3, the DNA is TGCGCCAGCAGCTCGGCCCCCAGCCAATCCTACGAGCAGTACTTC.

Here the CDR3 reads CASTPTDRGNSPLHF. As DNA, the CDR3 is TGTGCCAGCACCCCGACGGACAGGGGAAATTCACCCCTCCACTTT. The rearrangement links TRBV6-6 to TRBJ1-6, with 9 bases lining up with TRBD1. The J segment lost 7 bases and the V segment lost 7 bases, leaving 8 bases of the junction unmatched. CDR1 is MNHNY and CDR2 is SVGAGI in the germline V gene (reference sequence). The length of the CDR3 is 15 residues.

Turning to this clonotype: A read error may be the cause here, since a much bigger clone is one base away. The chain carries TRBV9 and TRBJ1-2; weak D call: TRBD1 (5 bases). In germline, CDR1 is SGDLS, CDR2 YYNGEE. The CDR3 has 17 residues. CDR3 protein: CASSPPDIKWSGYGHTF. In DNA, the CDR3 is TGTGCCAGCAGCCCTCCGGACATAAAGTGGAGCGGCTATGGCCACACCTTC. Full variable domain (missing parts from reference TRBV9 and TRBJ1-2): DSGVTQTPKHLITATGQRVTLRCSPRSGDLSVYWYQQSLDQGLQFLIQYYNGEERAKGNILERFSAQQFPDLHSELNLSSLELGDSALYFCASSPPDIKWSGYGHTFGSGTRLTVV.

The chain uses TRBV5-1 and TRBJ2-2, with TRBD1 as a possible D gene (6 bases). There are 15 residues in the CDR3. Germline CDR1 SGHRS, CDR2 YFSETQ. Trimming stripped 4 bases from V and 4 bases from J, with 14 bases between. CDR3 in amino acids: CASSPQGGTTGELFF. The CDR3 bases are TGCGCCAGCAGCCCGCAAGGGGGTACCACCGGGGAGCTGTTTTTT.

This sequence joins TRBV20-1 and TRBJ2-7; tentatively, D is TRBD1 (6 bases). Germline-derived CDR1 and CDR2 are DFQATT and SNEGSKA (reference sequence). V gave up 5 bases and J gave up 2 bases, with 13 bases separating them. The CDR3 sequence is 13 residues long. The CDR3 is CSAGRDTTYEQYF. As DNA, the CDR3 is TGCAGTGCTGGCAGGGACACCACCTACGAGCAGTACTTC.

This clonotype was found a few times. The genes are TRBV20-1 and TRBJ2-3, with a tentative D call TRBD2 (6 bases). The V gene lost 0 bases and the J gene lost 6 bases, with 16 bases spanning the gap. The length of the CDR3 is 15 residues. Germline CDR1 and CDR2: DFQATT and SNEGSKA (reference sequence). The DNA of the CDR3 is TGCAGTGCTAGAGATGAACTAGCTAGGCGGGATACGCAGTATTTT. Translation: CSARDELARRDTQYF.